A selection of T cell receptor beta chains follows, all from one sample in a study of OX40 agonist ivuxolimab in advanced cancers. This table comes from immunoSEQ multiplex PCR, and its TCRdb copy is limited to in-frame clones, with some not included. The table records over 60,000 clones, roughly 82% of them present only once. The sample was CD4+ or CD8+ T cells sorted from blood, taken in a trial of the OX40 agonist ivuxolimab. Receptors originate from an adult with an advanced solid tumor such as melanoma, head and neck, liver or kidney cancer. CDR3s include the opening cysteine and the closing phenylalanine or tryptophan. The order of the fields is V gene, D gene, J gene, clone size, CDR3 protein, CDR3 DNA. A D gene is named only where the DNA matches it firmly. Clone size is not always given. Where it is, it says once, few, many or a class for expanded clones.

>TRBV25-1|.|TRBJ2-7|.
CASSEVYEQYF
TGTGCCAGCAGTGAAGTCTACGAGCAGTACTTC
>TRBV4-1|.|TRBJ2-7|.
CASSPTGVGTYEQYF
TGCGCCAGCAGCCCCACGGGCGTGGGGACCTACGAGCAGTACTTC
>TRBV29-1|TRBD1|TRBJ1-5|few
CSVGGQGSNQPQHF
TGCAGCGTTGGCGGACAGGGCTCCAATCAGCCCCAGCATTTT
>TRBV6-5|.|TRBJ1-2|.
CASSPQGPSYGYTF
TGTGCCAGCAGTCCCCAGGGTCCCTCCTATGGCTACACCTTC
>TRBV18|.|TRBJ1-2|.
CASSPAGGAFLGYTF
TGTGCCAGCTCACCGGCCGGGGGCGCTTTTTTGGGCTACACCTTC
>TRBV9|TRBD1|TRBJ2-1|.
CASTLGPTGTQFF
TGTGCCAGCACCCTAGGGCCGACAGGGACCCAGTTCTTC
>TRBV11-2|.|TRBJ1-1|.
CASSPAGRGTEAFF
TGTGCCAGCAGCCCCGCAGGTCGGGGCACTGAAGCTTTCTTT
>TRBV10-3|.|TRBJ2-2|.
CAIRGNTGELFF
TGTGCCATCCGGGGCAATACCGGGGAGCTGTTTTTT
>TRBV27|TRBD2|TRBJ2-1|.
CASRPPGLAGGINEQFF
TGTGCCAGCAGGCCCCCGGGACTAGCGGGGGGGATAAATGAGCAGTTCTTC
>TRBV19|.|TRBJ1-5|.
CASSIDRERHQPQHF
TGTGCCAGTAGTATAGATCGGGAGAGGCATCAGCCCCAGCATTTT
>TRBV28|.|TRBJ2-7|.
CASSLGGFQHEQYF
TGTGCCAGCAGTTTAGGGGGGTTTCAACACGAGCAGTACTTC
>TRBV9|.|TRBJ1-3|.
CASSPLSPGNTIYF
TGTGCCAGCAGCCCCTTGTCTCCTGGAAACACCATATATTTT
>TRBV20-1|.|TRBJ2-3|.
CSARYERTQYF
TGCAGTGCTAGGTACGAGAGAACGCAGTATTTT
>TRBV10-3|.|TRBJ1-2|once
CAISEQTYGYTF
TGTGCCATCAGTGAACAGACTTATGGCTACACCTTC
>TRBV6-5|.|TRBJ1-6|.
CASSYEGSSYNSPLHF
TGTGCCAGCAGTTATGAGGGGAGCTCCTATAATTCACCCCTCCACTTT
>TRBV5-1|.|TRBJ2-7|few
CASRKYRRTEDSYEQYF
TGCGCCAGCCGGAAGTACCGCCGGACAGAAGACTCCTACGAGCAGTACTTC
>TRBV7-8|.|TRBJ1-6|.
CASSPRARRAADNSPLHF
TGTGCCAGCAGCCCACGGGCACGACGGGCAGCAGATAATTCACCCCTCCACTTT
>TRBV7-2|.|TRBJ2-3|.
CASSPKTRLDGSDTQYF
TGTGCCAGCAGCCCGAAAACCCGACTTGACGGGTCAGATACGCAGTATTTT
>TRBV18|TRBD1|TRBJ1-1|.
CASSPEGQGRFTEAFF
TGTGCCAGCTCACCAGAGGGACAGGGGAGATTCACTGAAGCTTTCTTT
>TRBV4-2|TRBD2|TRBJ2-1|.
CASSHRSGGANEQFF
TGTGCCAGCAGCCACCGTAGCGGGGGGGCTAATGAGCAGTTCTTC
>TRBV5-4|TRBD2|TRBJ2-5|.
CASSLVAGGQETQYF
TGTGCCAGCAGCTTGGTCGCGGGGGGACAAGAGACCCAGTACTTC
>TRBV27|TRBD1|TRBJ1-5|.
CASSLDAGGHNQPQHF
TGTGCCAGCAGTTTAGATGCAGGGGGCCACAATCAGCCCCAGCATTTT
>TRBV7-3|TRBD2|TRBJ2-5|.
CASSGGGMETQYF
TGTGCCAGCTCGGGGGGAGGCATGGAGACCCAGTACTTC
>TRBV9|.|TRBJ2-5|.
CASSVRSYQETQYF
TGTGCCAGCAGCGTACGGTCGTACCAAGAGACCCAGTACTTC
>TRBV2|TRBD1|TRBJ1-3|.
CASRTGSGNTIYF
TGTGCCAGCCGGACAGGGTCTGGAAACACCATATATTTT
>TRBV18|TRBD1|TRBJ1-1|once
CASPPKSGGVGTEAFF
TGTGCCAGCCCACCAAAGTCAGGGGGAGTGGGAACTGAAGCTTTCTTT
>TRBV18|TRBD1|TRBJ1-2|.
CASSPDRGHGYTF
TGTGCCAGCTCACCGGACAGGGGGCATGGCTACACCTTC
>TRBV5-1|.|TRBJ2-5|.
CASSLATGALKTQYF
TGCGCCAGCAGCCTGGCAACGGGGGCCCTTAAGACCCAGTACTTC
>TRBV6-5|TRBD1|TRBJ1-5|once
CASSRDSANQPQHF
TGTGCCAGCAGTCGGGACAGCGCAAATCAGCCCCAGCATTTT
>TRBV7-6|TRBD1|TRBJ2-2|.
CASSLVAHRGATNTGELFF
TGTGCCAGCAGCTTAGTAGCCCACAGGGGAGCAACGAACACCGGGGAGCTGTTTTTT
>TRBV9|.|TRBJ2-2|.
CASSGAIMNTGELFF
TGTGCCAGCAGCGGGGCGATAATGAACACCGGGGAGCTGTTTTTT
>TRBV27|.|TRBJ2-5|.
CASSFTPRETQYF
TGTGCCAGCAGTTTTACCCCCCGGGAGACCCAGTACTTC
>TRBV11-2|.|TRBJ2-7|.
CASTSLPGAGSEQYF
TGTGCCAGCACCTCCCTGCCGGGGGCTGGTAGCGAGCAGTACTTC
>TRBV15|.|TRBJ1-2|.
CATSLTQGRNGYTF
TGTGCCACCAGCCTAACTCAGGGGAGGAATGGCTACACCTTC
>TRBV19|TRBD1|TRBJ1-5|.
CASRDGQGGKPQHF
TGTGCCAGTAGGGATGGACAGGGCGGGAAGCCCCAGCATTTT
>TRBV9|.|TRBJ2-5|.
CASSVSQGGETQYF
TGTGCCAGCAGCGTTTCACAGGGAGGGGAGACCCAGTACTTC
>TRBV5-1|.|TRBJ1-1|.
CASSRKENTEAFF
TGCGCCAGCAGCCGAAAAGAGAACACTGAAGCTTTCTTT
>TRBV15|TRBD1|TRBJ2-7|once
CATSGTPRDRIVKPYEQYF
TGTGCCACCAGCGGAACACCCCGGGACAGGATAGTAAAACCCTACGAGCAGTACTTC
>TRBV4-2|.|TRBJ1-2|.
CASSQDRSLGYTF
TGTGCCAGCAGCCAAGATCGGTCCCTAGGCTACACCTTC
>TRBV6-1|.|TRBJ2-1|.
CASSASTGSYNEQFF
TGTGCCAGCAGTGCTTCCACCGGCTCCTACAATGAGCAGTTCTTC
>TRBV7-3|TRBD1|TRBJ1-1|.
CASSQGQGPREAFF
TGTGCCAGCAGTCAGGGACAGGGGCCAAGGGAAGCTTTCTTT
>TRBV10-2|TRBD1|TRBJ1-2|.
CASSGGQGAQGYTF
TGCGCCAGCAGTGGGGGACAGGGGGCGCAGGGCTACACCTTC
>TRBV28|.|TRBJ1-2|.
CASSLGGNYGYTF
TGTGCCAGCAGTTTAGGGGGCAACTATGGCTACACCTTC
>TRBV6-6|.|TRBJ1-3|.
CASSYAAGNTIYF
TGTGCCAGCAGTTACGCGGCTGGAAACACCATATATTTT
>TRBV6-1|.|TRBJ2-2|few
CASSDQDGSHTGELFF
TGTGCCAGCAGTGATCAGGACGGAAGCCACACCGGGGAGCTGTTTTTT
>TRBV6-5|.|TRBJ1-2|.
CASSLAPQGPGGYTF
TGTGCCAGCAGTTTAGCTCCACAGGGCCCCGGGGGCTACACCTTC
>TRBV5-1|.|TRBJ2-5|once
CASSLGAQETQYF
TGCGCCAGCAGCTTGGGCGCCCAAGAGACCCAGTACTTC
>TRBV25-1|.|TRBJ2-6|.
CASSDLAGANVLTF
TGTGCCAGCAGTGACCTCGCGGGGGCCAACGTCCTGACTTTC
>TRBV2|TRBD2|TRBJ2-3|.
CASSASGVSTDTQYF
TGTGCCAGCAGTGCTAGCGGGGTTAGCACAGATACGCAGTATTTT
>TRBV6-1|TRBD1|TRBJ1-5|.
CASSEQGSNQPQHF
TGTGCCAGCAGCGAACAGGGGAGCAATCAGCCCCAGCATTTT
>TRBV6-5|.|TRBJ2-5|.
CASSYIPGETQYF
TGTGCCAGCAGTTATATACCGGGTGAGACCCAGTACTTC
>TRBV5-1|.|TRBJ2-5|.
CASSLAWPGQQETQYF
TGCGCCAGCAGCTTGGCTTGGCCGGGACAACAAGAGACCCAGTACTTC
>TRBV5-6|.|TRBJ1-5|.
CASSLAGHNQPQHF
TGTGCCAGCAGCTTGGCCGGACACAATCAGCCCCAGCATTTT
>TRBV7-3|.|TRBJ2-1|.
CASSLTFRGSSYNEQFF
TGTGCCAGCAGCTTAACGTTCCGGGGTTCCTCCTACAATGAGCAGTTCTTC